This T cell receptor (beta chain) emerged from a study of cytomegalovirus exposure and HLA in healthy donors. Study overall: Of 300 to 450 genotyped donors, roughly 86% clustered with self-reported Caucasian donors. Notes on the study in general: A missense variant in DCLRE1C was later tied to TCR beta V- and J-gene trimming. The authors assumed roughly uniform sequencing depth across donors for presence/absence analyses.

The PCR had 60 Vbeta and 13 Jbeta primers. Profiled with immunoSEQ multiplex PCR; TCRdb holds only in-frame clones, not every one. The repertoire includes 200,000 to 300,000 clones, around 80% of them detected once, and 7% to 9% sits in the top ten. The CDR3 extends over 14 amino acids. The germline V gene has CDR1 MNHEY and CDR2 SMNVEV (reference sequence). Losses at the gene ends were 10 bases for V and 0 bases for J; bases not matched to a gene: 5. This clone appeared once. The antigen remains unidentified. The sample was PBMCs. The chain carries TRBV27 and TRBJ1-3; 8 nucleotides align to TRBD1. The sequence was collected from a woman in her sixties in good health and CMV-seropositive. The CDR3 coding sequence is TGTGCCACCTCAGGGGGCCACTCTGGAAACACCATATATTTT. This translates into CATSGGHSGNTIYF.